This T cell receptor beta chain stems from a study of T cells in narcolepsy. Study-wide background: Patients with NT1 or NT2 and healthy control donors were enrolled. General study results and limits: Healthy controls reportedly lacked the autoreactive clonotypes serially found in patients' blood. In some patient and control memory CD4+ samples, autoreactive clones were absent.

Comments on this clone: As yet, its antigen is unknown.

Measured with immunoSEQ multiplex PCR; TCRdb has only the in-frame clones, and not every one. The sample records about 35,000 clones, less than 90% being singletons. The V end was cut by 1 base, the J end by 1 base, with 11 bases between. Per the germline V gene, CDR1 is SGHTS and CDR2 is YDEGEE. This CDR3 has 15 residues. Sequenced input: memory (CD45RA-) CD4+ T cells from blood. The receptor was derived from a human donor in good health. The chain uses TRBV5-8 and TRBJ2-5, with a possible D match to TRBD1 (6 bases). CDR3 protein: CASSLLQGRQETQYF. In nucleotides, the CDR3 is TGTGCCAGCAGCTTGCTTCAGGGGCGCCAAGAGACCCAGTACTTC. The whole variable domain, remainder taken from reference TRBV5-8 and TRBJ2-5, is EAGVTQSPTHLIKTRGQQATLRCSPISGHTSVYWYQQALGLGLQFLLWYDEGEERNRGNFPPRFSGRQFPNYSSELNVNALELEDSALYLCASSLLQGRQETQYFGPGTRLLVL.